Detailed here is one TCR beta chain. The CDR3 has 15 amino acids. V shed 2 bases, J shed 2 bases, and the junction held 5 bases outside the gene matches. Per the germline V gene, CDR1 is SGHRS and CDR2 is YFSETQ. In the source study's methods: Amplifying reference gene primers gave estimates of nucleated cell counts. Clones were read by immunoSEQ multiplex PCR, and TCRdb kept only the in-frame ones, dropping some. V, J and clone size derive from that table, while D and trimming were established from the DNA sequence. The data contain 350,000 to 400,000 clones, 75% to 90% of them singletons. The data were obtained in a study of blood T cell repertoires in COVID-19. Study-level background: T cells, B-cell-depleted T cells, or PBMCs provided the cDNA or gDNA that served as material.

Enrollment of patients from Seattle took place during active infection, with longitudinal follow-up. The clonotype was recovered from a woman aged 55-75 years with COVID-19, enrolled during active disease. V gene TRBV5-1 combines with J gene TRBJ1-1; the match to TRBD1 covers 8 bases. Sequenced material: peripheral blood. CDR3: CASSLSTGGNTEAFF. The DNA of the CDR3 is TGCGCCAGCAGCTTATCTACAGGGGGAAACACTGAAGCTTTCTTT.